These 32 T cell receptor beta chains were sequenced from one sample in a study of shared clonotypes between healthy human individuals. Naive CD8 cells lacked CD45RO, underwent positive selection for CCR7 and left out terminally differentiated effector memory CD45RA+ cells. Sequenced by immunoSEQ multiplex PCR; TCRdb stores in-frame clones only, minus some. The sample has roughly 590,000 clones, around 95% seen once; the top ten hold less than 0.13%. Sequenced material: naive CD8+ T cells sorted from blood. The receptors shown here come from a woman aged 30 to 39 in good health.

J is TRBJ2-7 and V is TRBV27, with TRBD2 matching over 9 bases. In germline, CDR1 is MNHEY, CDR2 SMNVEV (reference sequence). The CDR3 totals 15 residues. The ends lost 1 base at V and 4 bases at J; junction bases unmatched: 5. In DNA, the CDR3 is TGTGCCAGCAGTTTATACAGCGGGAGGTTTTACGAGCAGTACTTC. It codes for CASSLYSGRFYEQYF.

Remarks on this clone: In the same sample, other DNA sequences code for this CDR3. The V gene is TRBV5-1, the J gene TRBJ2-5; no firm D call. The CDR3 sequence is 13 residues long. Trimming cost V 0 bases and J 2 bases, with 5 bases left between them. CDR1 and CDR2 from the germline V gene are SGHRS and YFSETQ. The CDR3 region has the DNA TGCGCCAGCAGCTTGGGGTCTCAAGAGACCCAGTACTTC. It yields the protein CASSLGSQETQYF.

The V call is TRBV9, the J call TRBJ2-2; D not certain. CDR3 length: 14 residues. Germline CDR1 reads SGDLS; CDR2 reads YYNGEE. With 0 bases removed from V and 7 bases from J, the gap between germline ends came to 10 bases. The CDR3 sequence: CASSVGQRGGELFF. CDR3 DNA: TGTGCCAGCAGCGTAGGCCAGAGAGGCGGGGAGCTGTTTTTT.

This chain links TRBV7-9 with TRBJ2-7; no reliable D call. Germline CDR1 is SEHNR and CDR2 is FQNEAQ (reference sequence). The germline V and J ends were trimmed by 2 bases and 6 bases, with 11 bases remaining between them. The CDR3 is 13 residues long. As DNA, the CDR3 is TGTGCCAGCAGCTTAACAGCCCTGGGCGAGCAGTACTTC. It specifies CASSLTALGEQYF.

The chain joins TRBV4-1 to TRBJ1-5; D perhaps matches TRBD1 (6 bases). CDR3 length equals 14 residues. Per germline, CDR1 MGHRA and CDR2 YSYEKL. With 4 bases removed from V and 5 bases from J, the gap between germline ends came to 12 bases. DNA for the CDR3: TGCGCCAGCAGCCTAACCCCAGGGGATCAGCCCCAGCATTTT. Encoded protein: CASSLTPGDQPQHF.

The table lists this clone with a count of one. This chain links TRBV4-1 with TRBJ1-5; weak D call: TRBD1 (5 bases). The CDR3 totals 13 residues. Trimming stripped 1 base from V and 11 bases from J, with 12 bases between. Germline lookup yields CDR1 MGHRA and CDR2 YSYEKL. The CDR3: CASSQVGQGSQHF. CDR3 DNA: TGCGCCAGCAGCCAAGTAGGGCAGGGTTCCCAGCATTTT.

The chain is built from TRBV27 and TRBJ2-1, with D tentatively TRBD1 (6 bases). The V and J ends lost 11 bases and 1 base respectively, with 12 bases between them. The germline V gene encodes CDR1 MNHEY and CDR2 SMNVEV (reference sequence). The CDR3 contains 13 residues. The chain's CDR3 is CAAGTTSYNEQFF. The CDR3 nucleotides read TGTGCCGCCGGGACAACATCCTACAATGAGCAGTTCTTC.

V is TRBV19 and J is TRBJ1-5; 11 bases align to TRBD1. J was trimmed by 2 bases and V by 6 bases; bases with no gene match: 15. Per the germline V gene, CDR1 is LNHDA and CDR2 is SQIVND (reference sequence). The CDR3 spans 19 residues. CDR3 sequence: CASSPRSPGQGDGNQPQHF. The CDR3 DNA reads TGTGCCAGTAGCCCTCGTAGTCCGGGACAGGGGGATGGCAATCAGCCCCAGCATTTT.

In this sample, this clone turned up once. The chain employs TRBV27 and TRBJ1-4; 8 bases are a match to TRBD1. J lost 7 bases, V lost 3 bases, and 4 bases had no gene match. In germline, CDR1 is MNHEY, CDR2 SMNVEV (reference sequence). There are 14 residues in the CDR3. The CDR3 DNA reads as TGTGCCAGCAGTTTGACAGGGGTTGGTGAAAAACTGTTTTTT. Protein product: CASSLTGVGEKLFF.

A single count supports this clone. The rearrangement joins TRBV5-6 to TRBJ2-5; the D gene is possibly TRBD2 (5 bases). Near its end, the DNA agrees better with TRBJ2-7, so the J call may be wrong. The CDR3 is 13 residues long. In germline, CDR1 is SGHDT, CDR2 YYEEEE. CDR3 amino acids: CASSRRAAYEQYF. The CDR3 nucleotides are TGTGCCAGCAGCAGGCGGGCGGCCTACGAGCAGTACTTC.

V is TRBV29-1 and J is TRBJ2-5; 10 nucleotides match TRBD1. Germline values: CDR1 SQVTM, CDR2 ANQGSEA. Trimming cost V 7 bases and J 3 bases; bases outside gene matches: 14. CDR3 length: 16 amino acids. Here the CDR3 reads CSARPGTGAIEETQYF. CDR3 coding DNA: TGCAGCGCAAGGCCCGGGACAGGGGCAATCGAAGAGACCCAGTACTTC.

V and J are TRBV27 and TRBJ2-5; D gene uncertain. The CDR3 spans 16 residues. Germline V lookup: CDR1 MNHEY, CDR2 SMNVEV (reference sequence). Between the trimmed V and J ends, which lost 5 bases and 5 bases, there was a span of 21 bases. CDR3 DNA sequence: TGTGCCAGCAGTCTCTACTCATTTCGGACCGGGGAGACCCAGTACTTC. Amino acids: CASSLYSFRTGETQYF.

Concerning this clone itself: The sample carries other DNA sequences with the same CDR3. The V gene is TRBV7-9, the J gene TRBJ2-3; the match to TRBD1 covers 8 bases. V lost 4 bases to trimming and J lost 4 bases; unmatched junction nucleotides: 4. CDR3 length: 14 residues. Germline V gene data show CDR1 as SEHNR and CDR2 as FQNEAQ (reference sequence). The CDR3 here is CASSSGQGADTQYF. CDR3 DNA sequence: TGTGCCAGCAGCTCCGGACAGGGTGCAGATACGCAGTATTTT.

The gene calls are TRBV7-2 and TRBJ2-1, with 11 bases identical to TRBD1. Looked up from germline, CDR1 is SGHTA and CDR2 is FQGNSA. There are 15 residues in the CDR3. Trimming at V came to 6 bases and at J to 6 bases, leaving 7 bases not matched to a gene. CDR3 residues: CASRNLGTGGNEQFF. The CDR3 DNA reads as TGTGCCAGCAGGAACTTAGGGACAGGGGGCAATGAGCAGTTCTTC.

CDR3 sequence: CASSGGEVETQYF. The CDR3 nucleotides are TGTGCCAGCAGTGGCGGGGAAGTCGAGACCCAGTACTTC. The rearrangement uses TRBV28 and TRBJ2-5; TRBD2 might be the D (6 bases). Germline V gives CDR1 MDHEN, CDR2 SYDVKM. V lost 5 bases and J lost 5, with 12 bases in between. The length of the CDR3 is 13 residues. The full variable domain, its missing parts supplied by reference TRBV28 and TRBJ2-5, is DVKVTQSSRYLVKRTGEKVFLECVQDMDHENMFWYRQDPGLGLRLIYFSYDVKMKEKGDIPEGYSVSREKKERFSLILESASTNQTSMYLCASSGGEVETQYFGPGTRLLVL.

The gene calls are TRBV11-2 and TRBJ2-3; 9 nucleotides agree with TRBD2. The CDR3 sequence is 17 residues long. Germline V gives CDR1 SGHAT, CDR2 FQNNGV. Trimming took 0 bases from V and 4 from J; bases not matched to a gene: 8. DNA of the CDR3: TGTGCCAGCAGCTTAGATCGGCGCGGGAGGGCCCCAGATACGCAGTATTTT. Its translation is CASSLDRRGRAPDTQYF.

This chain joins TRBV19 and TRBJ1-3; D is ambiguous. Between the trimmed V and J ends, which lost 11 bases and 0 bases, there was a span of 11 bases. The CDR3 has 13 residues. Germline V gene data show CDR1 as LNHDA and CDR2 as SQIVND (reference sequence). CDR3 DNA sequence: TGTGCCTGTCACACGTTCTCTGGAAACACCATATATTTT. Translated: CACHTFSGNTIYF.

The chain links TRBV28 to TRBJ2-7, with TRBD2 matching 9 bases. V shed 5 bases and J 3 bases; nucleotides not matched to a gene: 2. CDR3 length: 13 amino acids. The germline V gene encodes CDR1 MDHEN and CDR2 SYDVKM. The CDR3: CASSPSGDYEQYF. As DNA, the CDR3 is TGTGCCAGCAGTCCTAGCGGGGACTACGAGCAGTACTTC.

This rearrangement joins TRBV28 to TRBJ2-7, with 11 positions matching TRBD2. CDR3 length: 13 amino acids. V shed 6 bases and J 11 bases; nucleotides not matched to a gene: 9. Germline CDR1 is MDHEN and CDR2 is SYDVKM. CDR3 DNA sequence: TGTGCCAGCAGCGGGGGACTAGCGGTAGGGGAGTACTTC. Amino acid sequence: CASSGGLAVGEYF.

This clone was picked up one time. The gene calls are TRBV27 and TRBJ2-7; the D is unclear. Germline CDR1 is MNHEY and CDR2 is SMNVEV (reference sequence). The CDR3 covers 11 residues. Trimming removed 6 bases from V and 9 bases from J, with 12 bases in between. DNA for the CDR3: TGTGCCAGCAGCTTCGGCCGTGGGCAGTACTTC. Amino acid sequence: CASSFGRGQYF.

V is TRBV5-4 and J is TRBJ1-4; 7 positions match TRBD1. Germline V lookup: CDR1 SGHNT, CDR2 YYREEE (reference sequence). Trimming removed 4 bases from V and 4 bases from J; junction bases left unmatched: 4. The CDR3 loop spans 14 amino acids. The CDR3 DNA reads as TGTGCCAGCAGCCGGGACAGCCTTAATGAAAAACTGTTTTTT. Its protein product is CASSRDSLNEKLFF.

This clone was seen only once. V and J are TRBV9 and TRBJ2-7, with D possibly called TRBD1 or TRBD2 (6 bases each). With 3 bases removed from V and 4 bases from J, the gap between germline ends came to 14 bases. This CDR3 has 14 amino acids. Germline V gives CDR1 SGDLS, CDR2 YYNGEE. This chain's CDR3 is CASSGGTTRYEQYF. The CDR3 DNA is TGTGCCAGCAGCGGCGGGACAACAAGGTACGAGCAGTACTTC.

The chain links TRBV27 to TRBJ1-4, with D maybe TRBD1 (5 bases). Trimming took 5 bases from V and 0 from J, leaving 7 bases between them. CDR1 and CDR2 (germline): MNHEY, SMNVEV (reference sequence). The CDR3 runs 14 residues. The CDR3 DNA follows: TGTGCCAGCAGTGGGGGATCAACTAATGAAAAACTGTTTTTT. This sequence encodes CASSGGSTNEKLFF.

The CDR3: CASSSGEYLTEAFF. CDR3 DNA sequence: TGTGCCAGCAGTTCAGGGGAATATTTGACTGAAGCTTTCTTT. V is TRBV6-6 and J is TRBJ1-1; tentatively, D is TRBD1 (6 bases). Between the trimmed V and J ends, which lost 4 bases and 5 bases, there was a span of 14 bases. This CDR3 has 14 residues. Germline CDR1 MNHNY, CDR2 SVGAGI (reference sequence).

V is TRBV6-5 and J is TRBJ1-2, with TRBD1 matching over 8 bases. After removal of 5 bases from V and 6 bases from J, the junction contained 8 bases not matched to a gene. The CDR3 is 14 residues long. Germline CDR1 is MNHEY and CDR2 is SVGAGI. DNA of the CDR3: TGTGCCAGCAGTAACCACGGACAGGGAGATGGCTACACCTTC. It encodes CASSNHGQGDGYTF.

The DNA for the CDR3 is TGTGCCAGCAGCTTAGATCCAAGAGCCTACGAGCAGTACTTC. Amino acids: CASSLDPRAYEQYF. V and J are TRBV7-8 and TRBJ2-7; unclear D gene. V shed 1 base and J shed 2 bases, with 9 bases lying between them. CDR1 is SGHVS and CDR2 is FQNEAQ in the germline V gene. The CDR3 covers 14 residues.

Only one count was recorded for this clone. J is TRBJ2-7 and V is TRBV25-1; no reliable D call. CDR1 is MGHDK, CDR2 SYGVNS, per germline. With 11 bases removed from V and 2 bases from J, the gap between germline ends came to 7 bases. The CDR3 has 10 amino acids. This CDR3 is CAATTYEQYF. The DNA of the CDR3 is TGTGCCGCTACCACCTACGAGCAGTACTTC.

Written as DNA, the CDR3 is TGCGCCAGCAGTTCGGGACTAGCTCCCCTCGAGCAGTACTTC. Its translation is CASSSGLAPLEQYF. J is TRBJ2-7 and V is TRBV10-1; 9 bases line up with TRBD2. J gave up 6 bases and V 5 bases, and 8 bases lay outside the gene matches. This CDR3 has 14 residues. CDR1 and CDR2 (germline): WNHNN, SYGVQD (reference sequence).

This chain connects TRBV29-1 to TRBJ1-4; D is perhaps TRBD1 (5 bases). The CDR3 has 13 amino acids. The germline CDR1 and CDR2 sequences are SQVTM and ANQGSEA. The germline V and J ends were trimmed by 3 bases and 4 bases, with 9 bases remaining between them. CDR3 nucleotide sequence: TGCAGCGTTGATGGGGGGAGTAATGAAAAACTGTTTTTT. Translation gives CSVDGGSNEKLFF.

The chain is built from TRBV11-2 and TRBJ2-7; no firm D call. V dropped 1 base and J dropped 6 bases, with 4 bases sitting between them. The CDR3 extends over 11 amino acids. The germline V gene encodes CDR1 SGHAT and CDR2 FQNNGV. CDR3 amino acids: CASSLVVEQYF. CDR3 nucleotide sequence: TGTGCCAGCAGCTTAGTAGTCGAGCAGTACTTC.

The chain joins TRBV4-1 to TRBJ1-5; possibly TRBD1 for D (5 bases). Per germline, CDR1 MGHRA and CDR2 YSYEKL. Deletions cut 0 bases from V and 4 bases from J, with 19 bases between. The CDR3 has 18 amino acids. The CDR3 protein is CASSQEGLGAGENQPQHF. CDR3 nucleotide sequence: TGCGCCAGCAGCCAAGAGGGGCTTGGGGCGGGAGAGAATCAGCCCCAGCATTTT.

The V and J genes are TRBV27 and TRBJ2-1; 13 positions match TRBD2. The junction had 5 bases not matched to a gene; V was cut back by 6 bases and J by 6 bases. The germline gives CDR1 MNHEY, CDR2 SMNVEV (reference sequence). The length of the CDR3 is 15 residues. This chain's CDR3 is CASSQLAGGLNEQFF. The CDR3 nucleotides are TGTGCCAGCAGCCAACTAGCGGGAGGGCTCAATGAGCAGTTCTTC.